This is a list of T cell receptor beta chains from one sample in a study of molecular identifiers for immune sequencing clone quantification. TCRdb fed the PCR reads into MiXCR, producing one record per CDR3 protein. The sample shows around 65,000 distinct CDR3 sequences, less than 20% of them seen only once. Sample: naive CD8+ T cells from blood, with Jurkat cell RNA spiked in. Source of these receptors: a human donor in good health. Some libraries in this study had Jurkat cell RNA spiked in. Both conserved end residues are part of each CDR3. Fields, in order: clone size, J gene, V gene, D gene, CDR3 protein, CDR3 DNA. The D gene is left open where the match is weak. Clone size is stated in some rows and not others, as once, few, many or a class when expanded.

size: many
J: TRBJ2-1
V: TRBV27
D: TRBD1
CDR3: CASSRTGFDEQFF
DNA: TGTGCCAGCAGCAGGACAGGTTTCGATGAGCAGTTCTTC

size: many
J: TRBJ2-1
V: TRBV24-1
D: .
CDR3: CATSDLQPSSYSGVDEQFF
DNA: TGTGCCACCAGTGATTTGCAACCCTCCTCCTATTCCGGGGTCGATGAGCAGTTCTTC

size: many
J: TRBJ2-1
V: TRBV25-1
D: TRBD2
CDR3: CASSETSVEQFF
DNA: TGTGCCAGCAGTGAGACTAGCGTTGAGCAGTTCTTC

size: .
J: TRBJ1-2
V: TRBV5-3
D: .
CDR3: CASSLSDTLGPIAAWTF
DNA: TGTGCCAGCAGCTTGTCCGACACCTTGGGTCCTATTGCTGCGTGGACCTTC

size: medium-sized
J: TRBJ2-2
V: TRBV7-6
D: .
CDR3: CASSPAGPTGELFF
DNA: TGTGCCAGCAGCCCCGCGGGACCCACCGGGGAGCTGTTTTTT

size: many
J: TRBJ1-1
V: TRBV7-9
D: TRBD1
CDR3: CASSWGTQGGTEAFF
DNA: TGTGCCAGCAGCTGGGGGACGCAGGGGGGAACTGAAGCTTTCTTT

size: many
J: TRBJ1-6
V: TRBV28
D: .
CDR3: CASSSHLRQFAFLPLHF
DNA: TGTGCCAGCAGTTCCCACCTTCGACAGTTCGCTTTTCTACCCCTCCACTTT

size: few
J: TRBJ2-3
V: TRBV2
D: .
CDR3: CASSGLGTDTQYF
DNA: TGTGCCAGCAGTGGACTGGGCACAGATACGCAGTATTTT

size: many
J: TRBJ2-7
V: TRBV4-1
D: .
CDR3: CASSQTSSDPPYEQYF
DNA: TGCGCCAGCAGCCAGACCTCTTCCGACCCTCCTTACGAGCAGTACTTC

size: once
J: TRBJ2-7
V: TRBV27
D: .
CDR3: CASSPLETSQAYEQYF
DNA: TGTGCCAGCAGTCCGCTGGAGACATCGCAGGCCTACGAGCAGTACTTC

size: many
J: TRBJ1-5
V: TRBV6-6
D: .
CDR3: CASYLGGEGQPQHF
DNA: TGTGCCAGCTACCTAGGAGGGGAGGGTCAGCCCCAGCATTTT

size: few
J: TRBJ2-7
V: TRBV12-5
D: TRBD1
CDR3: CASGLASRRGTGAYEQYF
DNA: TGTGCTAGTGGTTTGGCCTCCCGCCGCGGGACAGGGGCCTACGAGCAGTACTTC

size: many
J: TRBJ1-5
V: TRBV3-1
D: .
CDR3: CASSFENQPQHF
DNA: TGTGCCAGCAGCTTCGAGAATCAGCCCCAGCATTTT

size: .
J: TRBJ1-1
V: TRBV7-9
D: .
CDR3: CAGSEKNGAFF
DNA: TGTGCCGGCAGCGAAAAAAATGGAGCTTTCTTT

size: many
J: TRBJ1-1
V: TRBV14
D: .
CDR3: CASSRGSFSLMNTEAFF
DNA: TGTGCCAGCAGCCGCGGAAGCTTCAGCCTGATGAACACTGAAGCTTTCTTT

size: .
J: TRBJ2-2
V: TRBV5-3
D: .
CDR3: CASSLLLLLGEEEGLNRELFF
DNA: TGTGCCAGCAGCCTCTTGTTGTTGTTGGGAGAGGAGGAGGGACTCAACCGGGAGCTGTTTTTT

size: many
J: TRBJ2-7
V: TRBV10-3
D: .
CDR3: CAISDGFEQYF
DNA: TGTGCCATCAGTGACGGGTTCGAGCAGTACTTC

size: many
J: TRBJ1-2
V: TRBV20-1
D: TRBD1
CDR3: CSATAPGQGDYGYTF
DNA: TGCAGTGCTACTGCCCCTGGACAGGGCGATTATGGCTACACCTTC

size: .
J: TRBJ2-7
V: TRBV7-9
D: TRBD2
CDR3: CASSFFPRLAGTYEQYF
DNA: TGTGCCAGCAGCTTCTTTCCCCGACTAGCCGGAACCTACGAGCAGTACTTC

size: .
J: TRBJ2-1
V: TRBV5-4
D: .
CDR3: CASSLVGPRAYNEQFF
DNA: TGTGCCAGCAGCTTGGTCGGGCCTAGAGCCTACAATGAGCAGTTCTTC

size: few
J: TRBJ2-7
V: TRBV15
D: .
CDR3: CATSRDQWDSRPYEQYF
DNA: TGTGCCACCAGCAGAGATCAGTGGGACTCACGACCTTACGAGCAGTACTTC

size: many
J: TRBJ1-1
V: TRBV12-5
D: .
CDR3: CASGLHSGDEAFF
DNA: TGTGCTAGTGGTCTACACAGCGGCGATGAAGCTTTCTTT

size: many
J: TRBJ2-7
V: TRBV28
D: TRBD2
CDR3: CASSFGTSGIQEQYF
DNA: TGTGCCAGCAGTTTTGGGACTAGCGGGATACAGGAGCAGTACTTC

size: many
J: TRBJ2-5
V: TRBV6-5
D: .
CDR3: CASRIQGAGETQYF
DNA: TGTGCCAGCAGGATACAGGGAGCCGGCGAGACCCAGTACTTC

size: many
J: TRBJ2-1
V: TRBV25-1
D: .
CDR3: CASSEKPPGTNRNYNEQFF
DNA: TGTGCCAGCAGTGAAAAGCCCCCCGGGACCAACAGGAATTACAATGAGCAGTTCTTC

size: .
J: TRBJ1-2
V: TRBV6-6
D: .
CDR3: CASGENGANYGYTF
DNA: TGTGCCAGCGGCGAGAACGGAGCTAACTATGGCTACACCTTC

size: many
J: TRBJ2-1
V: TRBV11-2
D: .
CDR3: CASSLGGRGIYNEQFF
DNA: TGTGCCAGCAGCTTGGGGGGCAGGGGCATATACAATGAGCAGTTCTTC

size: many
J: TRBJ2-5
V: TRBV7-9
D: .
CDR3: CASSPVSSLETQYF
DNA: TGTGCCAGCAGCCCTGTGAGCTCCTTAGAGACCCAGTACTTC

size: many
J: TRBJ2-2
V: TRBV13
D: TRBD2
CDR3: CASSTSGANTGELFF
DNA: TGTGCCAGCAGCACCAGCGGGGCGAACACCGGGGAGCTGTTTTTT

size: few
J: TRBJ2-1
V: TRBV27
D: TRBD2
CDR3: CASSLSGLAGAYEQFF
DNA: TGTGCCAGCAGTTTATCGGGACTAGCGGGAGCGTATGAGCAGTTCTTC

size: many
J: TRBJ2-7
V: TRBV4-2
D: .
CDR3: CASSQVGPRLGEQYF
DNA: TGTGCCAGCAGCCAAGTCGGTCCCCGGTTGGGCGAGCAGTACTTC

size: .
J: TRBJ2-1
V: TRBV5-3
D: TRBD1
CDR3: CASSLGQGADEQFF
DNA: TGTGCCAGCAGCTTGGGACAGGGGGCGGATGAGCAGTTCTTC

size: many
J: TRBJ2-2
V: TRBV5-6
D: .
CDR3: CASSLPWMGDTGELFF
DNA: TGTGCCAGCAGCCTCCCGTGGATGGGAGACACCGGGGAGCTGTTTTTT

size: many
J: TRBJ1-4
V: TRBV4-2
D: .
CDR3: CASSQGGEKLFF
DNA: TGTGCCAGCAGCCAAGGGGGGGAAAAACTGTTTTTT

size: many
J: TRBJ2-7
V: TRBV11-2
D: TRBD2
CDR3: CASSLEGLAGGGEQYF
DNA: TGTGCCAGCAGCTTAGAAGGACTAGCGGGAGGGGGCGAGCAGTACTTC

size: few
J: TRBJ2-7
V: TRBV2
D: .
CDR3: CASSEVRGDYEQYF
DNA: TGTGCCAGCAGTGAAGTGAGGGGGGATTATGAGCAGTACTTC

size: many
J: TRBJ2-5
V: TRBV5-1
D: .
CDR3: CASSLEDRSLGETQYF
DNA: TGCGCCAGCAGCTTGGAGGACCGAAGCCTTGGGGAGACCCAGTACTTC